This T cell receptor beta chain was retrieved from a study of spatial heterogeneity in lung cancer. TCRdb reprocessed the 5' RACE reads with MiXCR, giving one entry per CDR3 protein. Of 39,000 or so distinct CDR3 sequences in the sample, roughly a tenth were seen once. The CDR3 sequence is 15 residues long. Trimming cost V 0 bases and J 4 bases, with 12 bases left between them. CDR1 and CDR2 (germline): KGHSH, LQKENI. In this sample, this clonotype turned up a few times. Time point noted: blood at routine non-recurrence follow-up after resection. From tumor, nontumor lung or frozen PBMC, whole RNA was taken unsorted for sequencing.

This TCR derives from a female donor with early-stage non-small cell lung cancer. The V call is TRBV18, the J call TRBJ1-2, with TRBD1 as a possible D gene (6 bases). The sample was PBMCs, taken at follow-up. The CDR3 reads CASSPPRGSAYGYTF. The DNA for the CDR3 is TGTGCCAGCTCACCACCGAGGGGGTCGGCCTATGGCTACACCTTC.